A selection of T cell receptor beta chains follows, all from one sample in a study of OX40 agonist ivuxolimab in advanced cancers. Clones were sequenced by immunoSEQ multiplex PCR, and TCRdb holds only the in-frame ones, with some missing. This table holds 100,000 or so clones, about nine tenths found once. Sequencing used CD4+ or CD8+ T cells sorted from blood, obtained in a trial of the OX40 agonist ivuxolimab. These receptors came from an adult with an advanced solid tumor such as melanoma, head and neck, liver or kidney cancer. Each CDR3 is given with its conserved first and last residue. Clone size is given for some rows only: seen once, a few or many times, or a class if the clone is expanded.

>TRBV6-6|TRBJ1-5|few
CASRRTENQPQHF
>TRBV5-4|TRBJ2-5|.
CASSLKKGVGETQYF
>TRBV14|TRBJ2-2|.
CASSQVWGASTGELFF
>TRBV30|TRBJ2-7|.
CAWTPGQSYEQYF
>TRBV7-8|TRBJ1-5|.
CASSPRGQQRPQHF
>TRBV10-3|TRBJ1-5|.
CAISDRGAGQPQHF
>TRBV4-2|TRBJ2-3|.
CASSQGSSGHTDTQYF
>TRBV6-1|TRBJ1-5|.
CASSEGPGRDLRHF
>TRBV11-2|TRBJ1-2|.
CASSPRTDWDGYTF
>TRBV6-1|TRBJ1-2|.
CASSDQGMRYTF
>TRBV7-3|TRBJ2-3|.
CASSRNTPGLAGGGDTQYF
>TRBV21-1|TRBJ2-7|.
CASSKVLDNIYSYEQYF
>TRBV9|TRBJ1-1|.
CASSVGGGGSSTEAFF
>TRBV7-9|TRBJ2-7|.
CASSSPGRGSKQYF
>TRBV5-1|TRBJ2-1|.
CASSPGLTEGNEQFF
>TRBV4-1|TRBJ2-5|.
CASSLGLAGRETQYF
>TRBV7-9|TRBJ1-1|.
CASSLGQVMNTEAFF
>TRBV5-1|TRBJ2-5|.
CASSLQQVQETQYF
>TRBV4-3|TRBJ1-5|few
CASSPFYRQGYYNQPQHF
>TRBV2|TRBJ2-3|.
CASSEARRTGTDTQYF
>TRBV5-1|TRBJ2-1|.
CASSAGQRGDEQFF
>TRBV7-3|TRBJ2-2|.
CASSPKGLGTGELFF
>TRBV27|TRBJ2-1|.
CASSPQSNYEQFF
>TRBV19|TRBJ2-1|.
CASSFIAGSSYNEQFF
>TRBV18|TRBJ2-7|once
CASSLEGSYEQYF
>TRBV10-3|TRBJ2-2|.
CAISESRVAGGPGTGELFF
>TRBV13|TRBJ2-1|.
CASSLVGFTYNEQFF
>TRBV2|TRBJ2-4|.
CASSGRFKNIQYF
>TRBV27|TRBJ1-2|.
CASSWSVLNGYTF
>TRBV9|TRBJ1-2|.
CASSPTTGHYGYTF
>TRBV12-5|TRBJ1-5|once
CASGLLRIGDYSNQPQHF
>TRBV6-5|TRBJ1-2|.
CATKGENYGYTF
>TRBV4-1|TRBJ2-3|once
CASSRPGLAQMGQYF
>TRBV18|TRBJ1-2|.
CASSPPGNYGYTF
>TRBV19|TRBJ1-4|.
CASSIIIDGTFEKLFF
>TRBV6-1|TRBJ2-7|.
CASNHSPSYEQYF
>TRBV7-2|TRBJ2-7|.
CASSLARTSAYEQYF
>TRBV19|TRBJ2-3|.
CASSTPGQGPDTQYF
>TRBV6-6|TRBJ2-1|.
CASSYSGDSSYNEQFF
>TRBV5-1|TRBJ2-5|once
CASSLVPGQGTGTQYF
>TRBV6-9|TRBJ1-1|once
CASISGGGTEAFF
>TRBV2|TRBJ2-3|.
CASSALLSADTQYF
>TRBV5-4|TRBJ2-3|once
CASSPGQGMMTDTQYF
>TRBV5-1|TRBJ2-2|.
CASSLNRGGSTGELFF
>TRBV9|TRBJ1-6|.
CASSAGYTERDSPLHF
>TRBV30|TRBJ1-6|few
CAWTVKNGSPLHF
>TRBV7-6|TRBJ1-3|.
CASSPGASGNTIYF
>TRBV9|TRBJ2-3|.
CASSVGGLTDTQYF
>TRBV7-9|TRBJ2-5|.
CASSKIRGGQETQYF
>TRBV7-2|TRBJ1-3|.
CASSLDISSGNTIYF
>TRBV7-9|TRBJ1-2|.
CASSLSGTGGYTF
>TRBV10-1|TRBJ2-5|.
CASSYPTPGLADTQYF
>TRBV7-9|TRBJ1-2|.
CASSRVTGLYGYTF
>TRBV2|TRBJ2-6|.
CASGGAGANVLTF
>TRBV29-1|TRBJ2-1|.
CSVEETSGGALNNEQFF
>TRBV5-6|TRBJ1-6|.
CASSLGGASYNSPLHF